This TCR beta chain is from a study of neoadjuvant anti-PD-1 for oral cavity cancer. Study outcomes and limitations: Pretreatment Treg/Th17 ratio correlated inversely with post-treatment tumor clonality.

TCRdb's table, derived via immunoSEQ multiplex PCR, lists solely in-frame clones and lacks some. The table lists just over 14,000 clones, around 70% of them singletons. No culture or expansion preceded analysis of these blood cells. Turning to this clone: What it binds is unknown.

Germline V gene lookup returns CDR1 SGHKS and CDR2 YYEKEE (reference sequence). This CDR3 is 16 amino acids long. V was trimmed by 4 bases and J by 0 bases, leaving 11 bases between them. The V and J genes are TRBV5-5 and TRBJ2-6; perhaps TRBD2 as D (6 bases). The source of this sequence is a person aged 35 to 85 with oral cavity squamous cell carcinoma. The specimen was PBMCs, collected before nivolumab (anti-PD-1) treatment. This CDR3 reads CASSLGGVSGANVLTF. The CDR3 DNA sequence: TGTGCCAGCAGCCTTGGAGGGGTCTCTGGGGCCAACGTCCTGACTTTC.